A single TCR beta chain is shown here with its context. The read ends 3 residues early relative to the CDR3; the germline J gene fills the gap. The sample is drawn from a study of T cells in women clearing cervical HPV infection. The wider study: HLA type stays a possible confounder, typing being limited.

Using immunoSEQ multiplex PCR, the repertoire was profiled, and TCRdb retains in-frame clones only, with some absent. This repertoire includes roughly 50,000 clones. The CDR3 is 15 residues long. V was trimmed by 7 bases and J by 0 bases, leaving 10 bases between them. The chain recombines TRBV12-3 or TRBV12-4 with TRBJ2-6; D unresolved. The sequenced material came from blood buffy coat. The TCR was taken from a woman between 18 and 70 years old with a cervical HPV16 infection that either progressed to CIN3+ or cleared (not recorded which). The part of the CDR3 DNA that was read is TGTGCCAGCACCACCCACAGCTCTGGGGCCAACGTC. This gives the protein CASTTHSSGANV. The complete CDR3 sequence is CASTTHSSGANVLTF.